This entry concerns a single TCR beta chain. Its specificity is unknown. This entry belongs to a study of cytotoxic CD8 clonotypes in ibrutinib-treated CLL. Study details: Partial response occurred in some 25 patients and complete response in 2; at median approximately 68 months, about 14 remained remitted and roughly 12 progressed. General study findings and limits: Elevated clonality accompanied ibrutinib response, with a return toward baseline values at progression. Clonality measured at baseline exceeded age-matched healthy donors, tracking circulating CD8+ T-cell counts.

The CDR3 has 13 amino acids. Germline lookup yields CDR1 SEHNR and CDR2 FQNEAQ (reference sequence). V was clipped by 5 bases and J by 6 bases; unmatched bases: 1. From cryopreserved PBMCs came 1.5 to 2.5 micrograms of genomic DNA used for TCR beta libraries. Libraries were prepared by immunoSEQ multiplex PCR; TCRdb keeps only in-frame clonotypes and omits some of them. This table holds about 160,000 clones, roughly four fifths found once. The chain links TRBV7-9 to TRBJ2-2; 9 bases are shared with TRBD1. The material was PBMCs, obtained after 12 months of ibrutinib treatment. The TCR originated in a human donor with chronic lymphocytic leukemia. For the CDR3, the DNA is TGTGCCAGCAGCAGGGACAGGGCCGGGGAGCTGTTTTTT. It codes for CASSRDRAGELFF.